The 13 T cell receptor beta chains presented below share a single source sample, sequenced in a study of T cell responses to AZD1222 COVID-19 vaccine. Assay: immunoSEQ multiplex PCR; the TCRdb copy retains only in-frame clones and omits some. The table includes about 140,000 clones, about nine tenths detected once. The sequencing here drew on peripheral blood, taken on day 0 of AZD1222 vaccination. The source of these receptors is an adult in good health.

This rearrangement joins TRBV12-3 or TRBV12-4 to TRBJ1-1; D might be TRBD1 (6 bases). The germline V and J ends were trimmed by 5 bases and 6 bases, with 13 bases remaining between them. This CDR3 contains 13 residues. The chain's CDR3 is CASSRTVAAEAFF. CDR3 bases: TGTGCCAGCAGTCGGACAGTAGCGGCTGAAGCTTTCTTT.

The V and J genes are TRBV7-9 and TRBJ1-2; 8 bases match TRBD1. Germline CDR1 and CDR2: SEHNR and FQNEAQ (reference sequence). The CDR3 contains 17 residues. V shed 0 bases and J 5 bases; nucleotides not matched to a gene: 11. CDR3 residues: CASSLASGGAIGYGYTF. In nucleotides, the CDR3 is TGTGCCAGCAGCTTAGCGTCAGGGGGCGCAATTGGATATGGCTACACCTTC.

CDR3 nucleotide sequence: TGTGCCAGCAGCTCCACCGATCCAGGGAGGGCTGAAGCTTTCTTT. Its translation: CASSSTDPGRAEAFF. The rearrangement joins TRBV7-9 to TRBJ1-1, with D perhaps matching TRBD1 (5 bases). The CDR3 totals 15 residues. The ends were cut back, 4 bases at V and 6 bases at J, with 18 bases in the middle. In germline, CDR1 is SEHNR, CDR2 FQNEAQ (reference sequence).

The genes are TRBV12-5 and TRBJ1-5, with a possible D match to TRBD1 (5 bases). The V gene's germline CDR1 is LGHNT and CDR2 FRNRAP. The V end lost 5 bases, the J end lost 0 bases, and 8 bases lay between the germline ends. The CDR3 totals 14 residues. CDR3 sequence (DNA): TGTGCTAGTGGTCCAGACAGTAGCAATCAGCCCCAGCATTTT. Translation: CASGPDSSNQPQHF. Supplemented by reference TRBV12-5 and TRBJ1-5, the full variable domain reads DARVTQTPRHKVTEMGQEVTMRCQPILGHNTVFWYRQTMMQGLELLAYFRNRAPLDDSGMPKDRFSAEMPDATLATLKIQPSEPRDSAVYFCASGPDSSNQPQHFGDGTRLSIL.

The gene calls are TRBV9 and TRBJ2-7; D may be TRBD1 (5 bases). Deletions cut 0 bases from V and 0 bases from J, with 10 bases between. The CDR3 consists of 15 residues. Germline V gene sequence: CDR1 SGDLS, CDR2 YYNGEE. As DNA, the CDR3 is TGTGCCAGCAGCGTAGGGTCACAGGTCTCCTACGAGCAGTACTTC. Encoded protein: CASSVGSQVSYEQYF.

This rearrangement joins TRBV18 to TRBJ1-1; D gene unclear. The length of the CDR3 is 13 residues. CDR1 is KGHSH, CDR2 LQKENI, per germline. V was pared by 4 bases and J by 0 bases, with 6 bases between. The DNA for the CDR3 is TGTGCCAGCTCACTCCAGATGAACACTGAAGCTTTCTTT. It specifies CASSLQMNTEAFF.

This clone was counted once. The rearrangement joins TRBV3-1 (or the pseudogene TRBV3-2) to TRBJ2-3, with D possibly matching TRBD2 (6 bases). V lost 1 base, J lost 3 bases, and 11 bases lay in between. Germline V gene lookup returns CDR1 LGHDT and CDR2 YNNKEL (reference sequence). This CDR3 is 15 amino acids long. The CDR3 bases are TGTGCCAGCAGCCAAGCAGTCGCGGGGACAGATACGCAGTATTTT. Translation gives CASSQAVAGTDTQYF.

The V and J genes are TRBV21-1 and TRBJ2-7; the table's D gene call, TRBD2, was not cross checked with the DNA. TRBV21-1 is a known pseudogene. The CDR3 loop spans 13 amino acids. The CDR3 coding sequence is TGTGCCAGCATACGTGACTTCTGCTACGAGCAGTACTTC. This gives the protein CASIRDFCYEQYF.

This chain uses TRBV29-1 with TRBJ1-4; the D gene is possibly TRBD1 (5 bases). The CDR3 runs to 13 residues. CDR1 SQVTM and CDR2 ANQGSEA come from the germline V gene. With 6 bases removed from V and 8 bases from J, the gap between germline ends came to 16 bases. The CDR3 DNA reads as TGCAGCGTACAGGTTAAGAGGGACGAAAAACTGTTTTTT. It is translated as CSVQVKRDEKLFF.

V gene TRBV2 combines with J gene TRBJ2-4, with 9 bases fitting TRBD1. V shed 9 bases and J 3 bases; nucleotides not matched to a gene: 6. The CDR3 runs to 14 residues. CDR1 is SNHLY and CDR2 is FYNNEI in the germline V gene. The CDR3 nucleotides read TGTGCCAGTGTACAGGGGGCCGTCAAAAACATTCAGTACTTC. Residues: CASVQGAVKNIQYF.

This clone was seen just once. The J gene is TRBJ2-7, the V gene TRBV6-2 or TRBV6-3; D unclear. The V and J ends lost 0 bases and 6 bases respectively, with 12 bases between them. This CDR3 contains 14 residues. CDR1 and CDR2 (germline): MNHEY, SVGEGT. The CDR3 bases are TGTGCCAGCAGTTACTCGATCGCTAGTATCGAGCAGTACTTC. Its translation is CASSYSIASIEQYF.

CDR3 protein: CASSLGDRGDTQYF. The CDR3 DNA reads TGCGCCAGCAGCTTAGGGGACAGGGGGGATACGCAGTATTTT. This sequence joins TRBV5-1 and TRBJ2-3, with TRBD1 identical over 11 bases. The germline V gene has CDR1 SGHRS and CDR2 YFSETQ. V gave up 2 bases and J gave up 6 bases; unmatched junction bases: 2. The CDR3 has 14 residues.

J is TRBJ2-1 and V is TRBV6-2 or TRBV6-3, with a tentative D call TRBD1 (6 bases). This CDR3 spans 15 amino acids. V was shortened by 2 bases and J by 6 bases, with 14 bases between the two germline ends. Germline CDR1 and CDR2: MNHEY and SVGEGT. This CDR3 is CASSYEVVTGNEQFF. Here the CDR3 DNA reads TGTGCCAGCAGTTACGAAGTAGTGACAGGCAATGAGCAGTTCTTC.